This record covers a single T cell receptor (beta chain). From germline, CDR1 is SGHRS and CDR2 YFSETQ. CDR3 size: 15 residues. V was pared by 0 bases and J by 8 bases, with 5 bases of the junction left unmatched. The data derive from a study of blood T cell repertoires in COVID-19. Study context: Sources were T cells, B-cell-depleted T cells, or PBMCs; the material itself was cDNA or gDNA.

Authors' analysis steps: The authors estimated nucleated cell counts from reference gene primer amplification. Profiling relied on immunoSEQ multiplex PCR, and the TCRdb table lists in-frame clones only, not all of them. That table gives V, J and clone size, and the DNA gave D and trimming. The sample contains under 200,000 clones, about 80% of which appear only once. The clonotype comes from a woman aged 60-75 years who had recovered from COVID-19. The V gene is TRBV5-1, the J gene TRBJ2-1; TRBD2 agrees at 10 bases. The sequenced sample was PBMCs or T cells enriched from blood (not recorded which). The CDR3 nucleotides are TGCGCCAGCAGCTTGGAGCGGGGGGGCCGGGATGAGCAGTTCTTC. As protein: CASSLERGGRDEQFF. The full variable domain, with the rest looked up from reference TRBV5-1 and TRBJ2-1, is KAGVTQTPRYLIKTRGQQVTLSCSPISGHRSVSWYQQTPGQGLQFLFEYFSETQRNKGNFPGRFSGRQFSNSRSEMNVSTLELGDSALYLCASSLERGGRDEQFFGPGTRLTVL.